This T cell receptor beta chain was found in a study of Ad26.COV2.S vaccination and SARS-CoV-2 variants. Treatment given: around 19 received Ad26.COV2.S at low or high dose, single or two shots; 5 received placebo; per-sample allocation not given. Sampling occurred on day 63 after the first vaccine or placebo injection. The CDR3 covers 16 residues. CDR1 SGHTA and CDR2 FQGNSA come from the germline V gene. The trim removed 7 bases at V and 8 bases at J, leaving 14 bases unmatched. Only in-frame clones appear in the TCRdb table, and some are missing; sequencing was by immunoSEQ multiplex PCR. The repertoire holds hundreds of thousands of clones, with about 92% as singletons.

Sequences were derived from peripheral blood, sampled in a trial of Ad26.COV2.S vaccine versus placebo. This TCR was sampled from a person between 18 and 60 years old who received the Ad26.COV2.S COVID-19 vaccine or a placebo. V is TRBV7-2 and J is TRBJ1-2; 12 nucleotides line up with TRBD1. The CDR3: CASTQAGTGGRGGYTF. CDR3 bases: TGTGCCAGCACCCAGGCAGGGACAGGGGGCCGCGGGGGCTACACCTTC.